The 27 T cell receptor beta chains below were found in one sample sequenced in a study of blood T cell repertoires in COVID-19. This table comes from immunoSEQ multiplex PCR, and its TCRdb copy is limited to in-frame clones, with some not included. Of some 98,000 clones listed, 82% are singletons. The sequenced sample consisted of peripheral blood. The receptors stem from an older man with acute or convalescent COVID-19.

The V and J genes are TRBV27 and TRBJ1-3; 7 bases map to TRBD1. The CDR3 length is 17 residues. Losses at the gene ends were 1 base for V and 0 bases for J; bases not matched to a gene: 6. CDR1 and CDR2 (germline): MNHEY, SMNVEV (reference sequence). Written as DNA, the CDR3 is TGTGCCAGCAGTTTATACCCGACAGGGCCCTCTGGAAACACCATATATTTT. Translation: CASSLYPTGPSGNTIYF.

CDR3 coding DNA: TGTGCCACCAGCAGAGCGGGTAGCGGGGGGCTCAATGAGCAGTTCTTC. Amino acid sequence: CATSRAGSGGLNEQFF. This sequence joins TRBV15 and TRBJ2-1; 10 bases agree with TRBD2. The CDR3 spans 16 residues. CDR1 and CDR2 from the germline V gene are LNHNV and YYDKDF (reference sequence). With 1 base clipped from V and 6 bases from J, the junction kept 6 bases outside the gene matches.

This chain links TRBV30 with TRBJ1-5, with a possible D match to TRBD1 (5 bases). The V end lost 4 bases, the J end lost 2 bases, and 12 bases lay between the germline ends. Germline CDR1 reads GTSNPN; CDR2 reads SVGIG (reference sequence). The CDR3 covers 14 residues. Here the CDR3 DNA reads TGTGCCTGGACCCCCGGGGGGGGCAATCAGCCCCAGCATTTT. This codes for CAWTPGGGNQPQHF.

This clone is classed as medium-sized. The chain combines TRBV10-1 with TRBJ2-7, with TRBD1 identical over 10 bases. The junction had 9 bases not matched to a gene; V was cut back by 5 bases and J by 5 bases. This CDR3 is built from 15 residues. Germline V gene lookup returns CDR1 WNHNN and CDR2 SYGVQD (reference sequence). CDR3 in amino acids: CASSPNDRGQDEQYF. The CDR3 DNA reads as TGCGCCAGCAGTCCTAACGACAGGGGGCAGGACGAGCAGTACTTC.

The J gene is TRBJ2-7, the V gene TRBV11-2; 11 positions agree with TRBD2. The junction had 4 bases not matched to a gene; V was cut back by 2 bases and J by 1 base. CDR3 size: 16 residues. Per germline, CDR1 SGHAT and CDR2 FQNNGV. For the CDR3, the DNA is TGTGCCAGCAGCTTATGGCTAGCGGGAGGATCCTACGAGCAGTACTTC. Translation: CASSLWLAGGSYEQYF.

This rearrangement joins TRBV7-2 to TRBJ2-3; no definite D call. CDR3 length: 14 residues. V lost 5 bases and J 1 base, leaving 10 bases between the germline ends. CDR1 and CDR2 (germline): SGHTA, FQGNSA. The CDR3 is CASSPYRGTDTQYF. The CDR3 DNA sequence: TGTGCCAGCAGCCCGTACCGGGGCACAGATACGCAGTATTTT.

The chain combines TRBV5-4 with TRBJ1-1; TRBD1 aligns across 7 bases. CDR3 length: 14 amino acids. After removal of 4 bases from V and 4 bases from J, the junction contained 7 bases not matched to a gene. Per germline, CDR1 SGHNT and CDR2 YYREEE (reference sequence). The CDR3 is CASSLNRGPTEAFF. CDR3 bases: TGTGCCAGCAGCCTGAACAGGGGCCCCACTGAAGCTTTCTTT.

This clone has just a few counts. The chain links TRBV5-1 to TRBJ2-6; 8 bases match TRBD1. Germline lookup yields CDR1 SGHRS and CDR2 YFSETQ. This CDR3 spans 18 amino acids. Unmatched junction bases numbered 6, after V lost 0 bases and J lost 1 base. The DNA for the CDR3 is TGCGCCAGCAGCTTGGCCCACCAGGGGGCTTCTGGGGCCAACGTCCTGACTTTC. Protein product: CASSLAHQGASGANVLTF.

The chain joins TRBV6-2 or TRBV6-3 to TRBJ2-1; 9 bases line up with TRBD2. Germline assignment: CDR1 MNHEY and CDR2 SVGEGT. The trim removed 2 bases at V and 5 bases at J, leaving 4 bases unmatched. The CDR3 has 15 amino acids. The CDR3 loop is CASSYAASGNNEQFF. The CDR3 DNA reads TGTGCCAGCAGTTACGCGGCTAGCGGGAACAATGAGCAGTTCTTC.

The CDR3 loop is CAWGDRLYGYTF. The CDR3 nucleotides are TGTGCCTGGGGGGACAGGCTTTATGGCTACACCTTC. The rearrangement uses TRBV30 and TRBJ1-2; 8 bases align to TRBD1. Per germline, CDR1 GTSNPN and CDR2 SVGIG (reference sequence). V dropped 5 bases and J dropped 5; count of bases not matched to a gene: 4. The CDR3 covers 12 residues.

The chain recombines TRBV5-1 with TRBJ1-2; 12 bases map to TRBD1. Unmatched junction bases numbered 2, after V lost 4 bases and J lost 4 bases. The CDR3 runs to 14 residues. Germline V gene lookup returns CDR1 SGHRS and CDR2 YFSETQ. The CDR3 nucleotides are TGCGCCAGCAGCCCGGGACAGGGGGCCTATGGCTACACCTTC. Amino acid sequence: CASSPGQGAYGYTF.

This chain joins TRBV29-1 and TRBJ2-3; 14 bases line up with TRBD2. There are 15 residues in the CDR3. With V trimmed by 4 bases and J by 3 bases, 3 bases remained unmatched. Germline V lookup: CDR1 SQVTM, CDR2 ANQGSEA. CDR3 sequence reads: CSVVGTSGGTDTQYF. As DNA, the CDR3 is TGCAGCGTTGTAGGGACTAGCGGGGGTACAGATACGCAGTATTTT.

The chain uses TRBV18 and TRBJ2-2, with TRBD2 identical over 10 bases. CDR1 and CDR2 from the germline V gene are KGHSH and LQKENI. Losses at the gene ends were 6 bases for V and 2 bases for J; bases not matched to a gene: 6. The CDR3 is 16 amino acids. The CDR3 DNA reads TGTGCCAGCTCCGCTTCTAGCGGGAGCAACACCGGGGAGCTGTTTTTT. It is translated as CASSASSGSNTGELFF.

The rearrangement uses TRBV18 and TRBJ2-2; perhaps TRBD2 as D (5 bases). Germline lookup yields CDR1 KGHSH and CDR2 LQKENI. V was clipped by 3 bases and J by 1 base, with 15 bases between them. This CDR3 has 17 amino acids. The CDR3 nucleotides read TGTGCCAGCTCACCTAGTAGGACGGGGATGAACACCGGGGAGCTGTTTTTT. Its translation: CASSPSRTGMNTGELFF.

This clone was recorded once. The V and J genes are TRBV21-1 and TRBJ1-5; the DNA was not compared with TRBD1, the D call given in the table. TRBV21-1 is reported as a pseudogene. The CDR3 sequence is 17 residues long. Here the CDR3 reads CASSKDLGTVSNQPQHF. For the CDR3, the DNA is TGTGCCAGCAGCAAAGACCTCGGGACAGTTAGCAATCAGCCCCAGCATTTT.

The J gene is TRBJ1-3, the V gene TRBV24-1; 7 bases are shared with TRBD1. The CDR3 runs to 15 residues. V lost 2 bases to trimming and J lost 4 bases; unmatched junction nucleotides: 4. CDR1 KGHDR and CDR2 SFDVKD come from the germline V gene. The CDR3, as DNA: TGTGCCACCAGTGATTACGGGACAGCCGGAAACACCATATATTTT. Protein sequence: CATSDYGTAGNTIYF.

This sequence joins TRBV28 and TRBJ1-5; weak D call: TRBD1 (5 bases). V shed 7 bases and J shed 0 bases, with 10 bases lying between them. In germline, CDR1 is MDHEN, CDR2 SYDVKM. The CDR3 spans 14 residues. CDR3 sequence (DNA): TGTGCCAGCAAATTCGACAGTAGCAATCAGCCCCAGCATTTT. It codes for CASKFDSSNQPQHF.

The chain uses TRBV5-1 and TRBJ2-3, with a tentative D call TRBD2 (5 bases). The CDR3 contains 14 residues. The germline V gene encodes CDR1 SGHRS and CDR2 YFSETQ. V lost 4 bases and J 0 bases, leaving 9 bases between the germline ends. CDR3 sequence reads: CASSPGISTDTQYF. CDR3 nucleotides: TGCGCCAGCAGCCCGGGGATTAGCACAGATACGCAGTATTTT.

The gene calls are TRBV10-3 and TRBJ1-1, with D perhaps TRBD1 (5 bases). V was clipped by 10 bases and J by 4 bases, with 25 bases between them. The CDR3 runs 16 residues. Per the germline V gene, CDR1 is ENHRY and CDR2 is SYGVKD. DNA of the CDR3: TGTGCCACACACCCCCAGGGAACTGTGAAGGGCACTGAAGCTTTCTTT. Translated: CATHPQGTVKGTEAFF.

CDR3 nucleotides: TGTGCCAGCAGCCGGACAGGGAATGATAATGAGCAGTTCTTC. Encoded protein: CASSRTGNDNEQFF. The gene calls are TRBV7-3 and TRBJ2-1; 8 nucleotides match TRBD1. J was trimmed by 7 bases and V by 5 bases; bases with no gene match: 7. Looked up from germline, CDR1 is SGHTA and CDR2 is FQGTGA. The CDR3 runs 14 residues.

In nucleotides, the CDR3 is TGTGCCAGCAGTCGAGAGGTCGGGGAGCTGTTTTTT. It codes for CASSREVGELFF. The V gene is TRBV2, the J gene TRBJ2-2; D gene uncertain. Germline CDR1 and CDR2: SNHLY and FYNNEI. V was shortened by 5 bases and J by 7 bases, with 8 bases between the two germline ends. CDR3 size: 12 residues.

The V call is TRBV25-1, the J call TRBJ2-5, with a possible D match to TRBD1 (6 bases). The CDR3 consists of 15 residues. With 4 bases removed from V and 5 bases from J, the gap between germline ends came to 17 bases. Germline values: CDR1 MGHDK, CDR2 SYGVNS. For the CDR3, the DNA is TGTGCCAGCAGTGGTTACAGGGCCCAGGGGGAGACCCAGTACTTC. It specifies CASSGYRAQGETQYF.

The chain couples TRBV19 to TRBJ2-1; D not certain. This CDR3 region has 12 residues. V lost 6 bases, J lost 6 bases, and 9 bases lay in between. Germline V gives CDR1 LNHDA, CDR2 SQIVND (reference sequence). The CDR3 sequence is CASSLSRNEQFF. CDR3 sequence (DNA): TGTGCCAGTAGCCTCAGTCGCAATGAGCAGTTCTTC.

Remarks on this clone: The junction departs from the called germline gene at one end, perhaps through a read error. The gene calls are TRBV7-7 and TRBJ1-5, with D maybe TRBD1 (6 bases). Germline CDR1 is SSHAT and CDR2 is FNYEAQ (reference sequence). The CDR3 contains 13 residues. The CDR3 DNA reads TGTGCTAGCAGCCGACAGGAAAATCAGCCCCAGCATTTT. It is translated as CASSRQENQPQHF.

The chain links TRBV2 to TRBJ2-2; 10 bases line up with TRBD2. Germline V lookup: CDR1 SNHLY, CDR2 FYNNEI. Trimming removed 7 bases from V and 3 bases from J; junction bases left unmatched: 5. CDR3 length: 15 amino acids. In DNA, the CDR3 is TGTGCCAGCACCCAGACTAGCGGGTACACCGGGGAGCTGTTTTTT. Translated: CASTQTSGYTGELFF.

The chain carries TRBV18 and TRBJ1-2; TRBD1 aligns across 7 bases. CDR3 size: 13 residues. Germline assignment: CDR1 KGHSH and CDR2 LQKENI. V was pared by 5 bases and J by 4 bases, with 4 bases of the junction left unmatched. CDR3 nucleotides: TGTGCCAGCTCAGAGGGGGACAGCTATGGCTACACCTTC. Translated: CASSEGDSYGYTF.

The sample holds one count of this clone. The chain employs TRBV28 and TRBJ1-5, with TRBD1 matching 8 bases. CDR1 MDHEN and CDR2 SYDVKM come from the germline V gene. This CDR3 region has 14 residues. The V gene end was trimmed by 6 bases and the J gene end by 7 bases; junction bases not matched to a gene: 8. The CDR3 DNA sequence: TGTGCCAGCAGCTGGGCAGGGGGCGGACAGCCCCAGCATTTT. Translation: CASSWAGGGQPQHF.